The next 29 T cell receptor beta chains were all read from a single sample in a study of T cells in Graves' hyperthyroidism and ophthalmopathy. RNA transcripts gave rise to amplified TCR beta CDR3 regions. HTBI primers were the set used in a first-round RT-PCR of the TCR CDR3. TCRdb reprocessed the multiplex PCR reads with MiXCR, giving one entry per CDR3 protein. The profile covers around 420,000 distinct CDR3 sequences, with around 16% appearing a single time and 13% to 15% taken by the ten largest. Sample: blood. The source is a young woman with Graves' hyperthyroidism.

V gene TRBV5-6 combines with J gene TRBJ1-1; no clear D. In germline, CDR1 is SGHDT, CDR2 YYEEEE. V lost 1 base and J 4 bases, leaving 17 bases between the germline ends. This CDR3 region has 16 residues. This CDR3 reads CASSLRIPGASTEAFF. The CDR3 coding sequence is TGTGCCAGCAGCTTGCGGATCCCAGGTGCTAGCACTGAAGCTTTCTTT.

V is TRBV11-2 and J is TRBJ2-1, with 8 bases fitting TRBD2. The CDR3 has 17 residues. From germline, CDR1 is SGHAT and CDR2 FQNNGV. The ends lost 1 base at V and 7 bases at J; junction bases unmatched: 12. The CDR3 sequence: CASSLGASGSGSNEQFF. In DNA form, the CDR3 reads TGTGCCAGCAGCTTAGGGGCTAGCGGGTCGGGTTCGAATGAGCAGTTCTTC.

The V call is TRBV6-1, the J call TRBJ1-2, with 8 bases fitting TRBD1. The CDR3 consists of 15 residues. The V and J ends lost 5 bases and 2 bases, in that order; junction bases with no gene match: 7. Germline CDR1 and CDR2: MNHNS and SASEGT. The CDR3 DNA reads TGTGCCAGCAGTATGACAGGGGCCTCAAACTATGGCTACACCTTC. The encoded protein is CASSMTGASNYGYTF.

This clonotype was counted at least ten times. This rearrangement joins TRBV2 to TRBJ2-7; TRBD1 might be the D (6 bases). The germline V gene encodes CDR1 SNHLY and CDR2 FYNNEI. The length of the CDR3 is 13 residues. V shed 4 bases and J shed 1 base, with 8 bases lying between them. The CDR3 DNA reads as TGTGCCAGCAGTGGGGACACTTCCTACGAGCAGTACTTC. It specifies CASSGDTSYEQYF. The entire variable domain, with the rest obtained from reference TRBV2 and TRBJ2-7, is as follows: EPEVTQTPSHQVTQMGQEVILRCVPISNHLYFYWYRQILGQKVEFLVSFYNNEISEKSEIFDDQFSVERPDGSNFTLKIRSTKLEDSAMYFCASSGDTSYEQYFGPGTRLTVT.

This clonotype was recorded at least ten times. The rearrangement joins TRBV6-1 to TRBJ1-3; D remains unclear. CDR1 and CDR2 (germline): MNHNS, SASEGT. This CDR3 contains 15 residues. V was cut by 5 bases and J by 0 bases, with 11 bases left in between. The CDR3 protein is CASSRTSISGNTIYF. CDR3 nucleotide sequence: TGTGCCAGCAGTCGAACGTCGATCTCTGGAAACACCATATATTTT.

This clonotype was observed a few times. The chain couples TRBV6-5 to TRBJ2-5; D is unresolved. Trimming left V 0 bases short and J 5 bases short, with 16 bases between. Germline lookup yields CDR1 MNHEY and CDR2 SVGAGI. The CDR3 loop spans 16 amino acids. The CDR3 sequence: CASSYSRRLDVETQYF. In DNA, the CDR3 is TGTGCCAGCAGTTACTCGAGGCGGCTAGACGTGGAGACCCAGTACTTC.

The V call is TRBV7-9, the J call TRBJ1-1; D perhaps matches TRBD1 (6 bases). The CDR3 sequence is 17 residues long. In germline, CDR1 is SEHNR, CDR2 FQNEAQ (reference sequence). The V and J ends lost 1 base and 3 bases respectively, with 18 bases between them. The CDR3 region is CASSLGRLQGRDTEAFF. The CDR3 DNA reads as TGTGCCAGCAGCTTAGGACGATTACAGGGAAGGGACACTGAAGCTTTCTTT.

The rearrangement links TRBV3-1 to TRBJ1-2; D gene uncertain. The CDR3 length is 14 residues. Germline loops: CDR1 LGHDT, CDR2 YNNKEL (reference sequence). Deletions cut 1 base from V and 8 bases from J, with 14 bases between. The CDR3 loop reads CASSQGPFGSGYTF. In DNA, the CDR3 is TGTGCCAGCAGCCAAGGACCCTTCGGTAGCGGCTACACCTTC.

This rearrangement joins TRBV12-3 or TRBV12-4 to TRBJ2-7, with D possibly TRBD2 on 6 matching bases. V lost 10 bases and J 6 bases, leaving 13 bases between the germline ends. This CDR3 has 11 residues. Written as DNA, the CDR3 is TGTGCCATCTCAGTCGGGGGCGAGCAGTACTTC. Amino acid sequence: CAISVGGEQYF.

This clonotype was detected many times. The chain has TRBV28 and TRBJ2-7; 7 bases line up with TRBD1. CDR1 is MDHEN, CDR2 SYDVKM, per germline. With V trimmed by 5 bases and J by 0 bases, 7 bases remained unmatched. This CDR3 has 15 residues. CDR3: CASSRRDSSSYEQYF. The CDR3 nucleotides are TGTGCCAGCAGTCGCCGGGACAGTAGCTCCTACGAGCAGTACTTC.

This clonotype was counted a few times. The rearrangement uses TRBV20-1 and TRBJ1-3; 9 positions agree with TRBD1. Losses at the gene ends were 0 bases for V and 7 bases for J; bases not matched to a gene: 1. Germline assignment: CDR1 DFQATT and CDR2 SNEGSKA (reference sequence). The CDR3 totals 13 residues. This CDR3 reads CSARDGQGNTIYF. The CDR3 bases are TGCAGTGCTAGAGATGGACAGGGGAACACCATATATTTT.

This sequence joins TRBV5-1 and TRBJ1-1, with D possibly TRBD1 on 5 matching bases. Germline V lookup: CDR1 SGHRS, CDR2 YFSETQ. The CDR3 is 15 amino acids. V lost 0 bases and J lost 5, with 14 bases in between. CDR3 loop: CASSLEGFRKTEAFF. The CDR3 DNA follows: TGCGCCAGCAGCTTGGAGGGGTTTAGGAAGACTGAAGCTTTCTTT.

This clonotype showed up many times. The J gene is TRBJ2-2, the V gene TRBV3-1, with TRBD2 as a possible D gene (5 bases). The CDR3 has 15 residues. Germline V gene lookup returns CDR1 LGHDT and CDR2 YNNKEL (reference sequence). V was pared by 2 bases and J by 3 bases, with 10 bases between. CDR3 DNA: TGTGCCAGCAGCCAATATAACGGGGACACCGGGGAGCTGTTTTTT. This gives the protein CASSQYNGDTGELFF.

This chain links TRBV13 with TRBJ2-3, with a tentative D call TRBD2 (7 bases). Germline V gene sequence: CDR1 PRHDT, CDR2 FYEKMQ (reference sequence). The ends were cut back, 4 bases at V and 2 bases at J, with 22 bases in the middle. The CDR3 sequence is 18 residues long. The CDR3 spells CASSSGLKGRGSTDTQYF. CDR3 in DNA: TGTGCCAGCAGCTCAGGATTAAAAGGGAGGGGGTCCACAGATACGCAGTATTTT.

The genes are TRBV24-1 and TRBJ2-3; D possibly uses TRBD1 or TRBD2 (6 bases each). There are 16 residues in the CDR3. Per the germline V gene, CDR1 is KGHDR and CDR2 is SFDVKD. V dropped 0 bases and J dropped 1 base, with 10 bases sitting between them. As DNA, the CDR3 is TGTGCCACCAGTGATTTGGGGGGGCGCGGCACAGATACGCAGTATTTT. It encodes CATSDLGGRGTDTQYF.

This clonotype was detected ten times or more. The gene calls are TRBV27 and TRBJ2-5; no reliable D call. The CDR3 has 14 residues. In germline, CDR1 is MNHEY, CDR2 SMNVEV (reference sequence). Trimming took off 4 bases at V and 3 bases at J, with 12 bases between the two ends. The CDR3 sequence: CASSSRVKEETQYF. CDR3 nucleotide sequence: TGTGCCAGCAGTTCCCGGGTAAAAGAAGAGACCCAGTACTTC.

This clonotype was found many times. The V and J genes are TRBV27 and TRBJ2-5; no clear D. The CDR3 has 13 amino acids. V lost 3 bases and J 4 bases, leaving 9 bases between the germline ends. Germline V CDR1 and CDR2: MNHEY, SMNVEV (reference sequence). CDR3 sequence: CASSFWAGETQYF. CDR3 in DNA: TGTGCCAGCAGTTTTTGGGCAGGAGAGACCCAGTACTTC.

The CDR3 DNA follows: TGCAGTGCTCCCCAAGCCAGCTCCTACGAGCAGTACTTC. It codes for CSAPQASSYEQYF. The chain has TRBV20-1 and TRBJ2-7; D is unresolved. The germline gives CDR1 DFQATT, CDR2 SNEGSKA (reference sequence). The CDR3 consists of 13 residues. V gave up 5 bases and J gave up 0 bases, with 11 bases separating them.

V and J are TRBV19 and TRBJ1-1; D ambiguous. The CDR3 has 13 residues. Germline CDR1 is LNHDA and CDR2 is SQIVND (reference sequence). V gave up 11 bases and J gave up 5 bases, with 18 bases separating them. CDR3 loop: CASRTLPRTEAFF. As DNA, the CDR3 is TGTGCCTCCCGGACCCTACCGAGGACTGAAGCTTTCTTT.

This clonotype was picked up many times. The chain links TRBV20-1 to TRBJ2-5, with 10 bases identical to TRBD1. V gave up 5 bases and J gave up 5 bases; unmatched junction bases: 5. CDR3 length equals 13 residues. Germline CDR1 is DFQATT and CDR2 is SNEGSKA (reference sequence). This CDR3 is CSAVGTGDETQYF. The DNA of the CDR3 is TGCAGTGCTGTCGGGACAGGGGATGAGACCCAGTACTTC.

V gene TRBV20-1 combines with J gene TRBJ2-7; D is undetermined. This CDR3 region has 11 residues. Trimming pared 2 bases from V and 2 bases from J, leaving 4 bases between. CDR1 is DFQATT, CDR2 SNEGSKA, per germline (reference sequence). CDR3 region: CSARSTYEQYF. The CDR3 DNA is TGCAGTGCTAGATCGACCTACGAGCAGTACTTC.

Concerning this clonotype: Being one base from a much bigger clone, this may be a read error. V usage is TRBV12-3 or TRBV12-4 and J usage is TRBJ1-2; D is undetermined. Trimming pared 6 bases from V and 5 bases from J, leaving 13 bases between. This CDR3 contains 13 residues. The CDR3 DNA follows: TGTGCCAGCAGCTCGGACGGTATTTATGGCTACACCTTC. Translation gives CASSSDGIYGYTF.

CDR3 in DNA: TGTGCCAGCAGTGAGGACAGCTTCAATCAGCCCCAGCATTTT. This sequence encodes CASSEDSFNQPQHF. The chain carries TRBV6-1 and TRBJ1-5, with D perhaps TRBD1 (6 bases). The germline V and J ends were trimmed by 3 bases and 3 bases, with 9 bases remaining between them. There are 14 residues in the CDR3. Per germline, CDR1 MNHNS and CDR2 SASEGT.

V usage is TRBV20-1 and J usage is TRBJ2-3; D uncertain. Germline CDR1 is DFQATT and CDR2 is SNEGSKA (reference sequence). Deletions cut 3 bases from V and 4 bases from J, with 5 bases between. The CDR3 has 11 residues. Written as DNA, the CDR3 is TGCAGTGCTAGTCACGCAGATACGCAGTATTTT. This translates into CSASHADTQYF.

The V call is TRBV13, the J call TRBJ2-3; D gene unclear. The CDR3 runs 14 residues. The V end lost 5 bases, the J end lost 6 bases, and 15 bases lay between the germline ends. Germline CDR1 reads PRHDT; CDR2 reads FYEKMQ (reference sequence). The CDR3 reads CASSPGPGVDTQYF. As DNA, the CDR3 is TGTGCCAGCAGCCCCGGACCCGGTGTGGATACGCAGTATTTT.

The CDR3, as DNA: TGTGCCAGCAGCCCACGACAGGGGGCGACCGGGGAGCTGTTTTTT. Amino acid sequence: CASSPRQGATGELFF. V and J are TRBV7-9 and TRBJ2-2; 10 nucleotides match TRBD1. The CDR3 has 15 residues. Germline V gene data show CDR1 as SEHNR and CDR2 as FQNEAQ (reference sequence). J gave up 5 bases and V 5 bases, and 5 bases lay outside the gene matches. The complete variable domain, with remaining parts taken from reference TRBV7-9 and TRBJ2-2, reads DTGVSQNPRHKITKRGQNVTFRCDPISEHNRLYWYRQTLGQGPEFLTYFQNEAQLEKSRLLSDRFSAERPKGSFSTLEIQRTEQGDSAMYLCASSPRQGATGELFFGEGSRLTVL.

In its sample, this clonotype was seen many times. V gene TRBV2 combines with J gene TRBJ2-1; TRBD2 aligns across 7 bases. The germline V gene encodes CDR1 SNHLY and CDR2 FYNNEI. Losses at the gene ends were 2 bases for V and 2 bases for J; bases not matched to a gene: 12. The CDR3 extends over 18 amino acids. CDR3 sequence: CASSESEAGENPYNEQFF. The DNA for the CDR3 is TGTGCCAGCAGTGAATCCGAGGCGGGAGAAAATCCCTACAATGAGCAGTTCTTC.

This clonotype was observed at least ten times. The chain carries TRBV2 and TRBJ2-7, with D possibly matching TRBD1 (5 bases). Germline loops: CDR1 SNHLY, CDR2 FYNNEI. This CDR3 contains 14 residues. The V end lost 7 bases, the J end lost 5 bases, and 18 bases lay between the germline ends. CDR3 amino acids: CASTYPRSRDEQYF. The CDR3 bases are TGTGCCAGCACCTATCCCCGAAGCAGGGACGAGCAGTACTTC.

This clonotype was detected many times. The chain joins TRBV24-1 to TRBJ2-7; D is unclear. V lost 5 bases and J lost 4, with 8 bases in between. This CDR3 is built from 12 residues. Germline CDR1 is KGHDR and CDR2 is SFDVKD. In nucleotides, the CDR3 is TGTGCCACCAGTGGCAGGAGATACGAGCAGTACTTC. Its protein product is CATSGRRYEQYF.